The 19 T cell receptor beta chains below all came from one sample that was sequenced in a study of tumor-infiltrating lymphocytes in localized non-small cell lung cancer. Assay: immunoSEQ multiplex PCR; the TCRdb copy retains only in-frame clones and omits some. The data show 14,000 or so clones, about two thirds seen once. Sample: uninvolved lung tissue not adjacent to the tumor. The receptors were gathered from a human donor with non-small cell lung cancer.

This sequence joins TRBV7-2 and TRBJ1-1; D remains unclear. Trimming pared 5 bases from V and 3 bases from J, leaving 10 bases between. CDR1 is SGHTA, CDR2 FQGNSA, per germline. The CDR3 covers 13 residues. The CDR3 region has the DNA TGTGCCAGCAGCGTCAGAGGTGACACTGAAGCTTTCTTT. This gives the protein CASSVRGDTEAFF.

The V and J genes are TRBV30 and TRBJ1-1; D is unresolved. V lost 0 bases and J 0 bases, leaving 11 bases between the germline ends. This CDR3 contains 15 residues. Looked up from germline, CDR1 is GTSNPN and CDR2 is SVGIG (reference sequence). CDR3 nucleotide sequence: TGTGCCTGGAGTGTATATAGGGCGGTGAACACTGAAGCTTTCTTT. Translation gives CAWSVYRAVNTEAFF.

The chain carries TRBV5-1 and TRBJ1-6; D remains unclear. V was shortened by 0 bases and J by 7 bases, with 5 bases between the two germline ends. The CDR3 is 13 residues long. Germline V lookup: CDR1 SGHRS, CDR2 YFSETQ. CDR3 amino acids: CASSLGGNSPLHF. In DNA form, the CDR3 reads TGCGCCAGCAGCTTGGGGGGAAATTCACCCCTCCACTTT.

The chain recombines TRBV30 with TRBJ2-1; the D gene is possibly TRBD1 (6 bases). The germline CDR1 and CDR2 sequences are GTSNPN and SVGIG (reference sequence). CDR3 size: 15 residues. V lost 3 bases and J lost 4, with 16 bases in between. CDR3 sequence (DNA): TGTGCCTGGAGGATCCCACGTAGGGGGTACAATGAGCAGTTCTTC. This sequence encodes CAWRIPRRGYNEQFF.

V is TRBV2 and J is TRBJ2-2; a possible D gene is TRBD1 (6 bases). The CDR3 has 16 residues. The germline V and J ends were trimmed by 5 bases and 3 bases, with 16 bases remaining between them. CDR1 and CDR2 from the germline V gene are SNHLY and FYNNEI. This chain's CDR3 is CASSMGQTGYTGELFF. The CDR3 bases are TGTGCCAGCAGTATGGGACAAACGGGCTACACCGGGGAGCTGTTTTTT.

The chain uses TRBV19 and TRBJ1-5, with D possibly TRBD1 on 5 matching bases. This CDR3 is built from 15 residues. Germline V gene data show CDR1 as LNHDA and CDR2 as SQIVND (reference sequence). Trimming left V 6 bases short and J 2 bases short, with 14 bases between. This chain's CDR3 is CASSEGVLRNQPQHF. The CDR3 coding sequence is TGTGCCAGTAGCGAAGGGGTTCTCCGCAATCAGCCCCAGCATTTT.

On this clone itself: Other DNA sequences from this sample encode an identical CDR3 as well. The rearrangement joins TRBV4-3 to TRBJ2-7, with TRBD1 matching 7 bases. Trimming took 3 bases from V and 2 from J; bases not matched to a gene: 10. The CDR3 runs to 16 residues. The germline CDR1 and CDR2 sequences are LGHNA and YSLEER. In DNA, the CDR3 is TGCGCCAGCAGCCACTCAGGTACAGGGGAAACCTACGAGCAGTACTTC. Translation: CASSHSGTGETYEQYF.

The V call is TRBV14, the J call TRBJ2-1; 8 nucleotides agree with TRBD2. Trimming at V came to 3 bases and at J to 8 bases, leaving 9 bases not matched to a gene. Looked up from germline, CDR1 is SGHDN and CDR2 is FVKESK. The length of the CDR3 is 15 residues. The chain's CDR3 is CASSQTSGRRDEQFF. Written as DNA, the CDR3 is TGTGCCAGCAGCCAGACGAGCGGGAGAAGAGATGAGCAGTTCTTC.

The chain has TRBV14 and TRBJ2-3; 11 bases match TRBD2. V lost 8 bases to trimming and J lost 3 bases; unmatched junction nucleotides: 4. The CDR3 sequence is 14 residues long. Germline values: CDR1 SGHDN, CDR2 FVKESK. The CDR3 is CASRLAGGTDTQYF. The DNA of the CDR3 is TGTGCCAGCCGCTTAGCGGGAGGGACAGATACGCAGTATTTT.

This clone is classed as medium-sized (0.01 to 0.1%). CDR3 DNA sequence: TGTGCCAGCAGCTTAGATTGGTCAGGGGAGCTGTTTTTT. Protein sequence: CASSLDWSGELFF. The chain recombines TRBV11-3 with TRBJ2-2; D not resolved. The CDR3 is 13 residues long. The germline gives CDR1 SGHNT, CDR2 YENEEA. Between the trimmed V and J ends, which lost 0 bases and 8 bases, there was a span of 7 bases.

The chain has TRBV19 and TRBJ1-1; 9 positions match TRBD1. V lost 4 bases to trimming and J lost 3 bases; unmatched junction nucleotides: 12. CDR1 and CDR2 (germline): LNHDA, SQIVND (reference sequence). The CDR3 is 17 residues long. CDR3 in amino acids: CASSTRTGERLDTEAFF. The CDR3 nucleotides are TGTGCCAGTAGTACCCGGACAGGGGAGCGGTTGGACACTGAAGCTTTCTTT.

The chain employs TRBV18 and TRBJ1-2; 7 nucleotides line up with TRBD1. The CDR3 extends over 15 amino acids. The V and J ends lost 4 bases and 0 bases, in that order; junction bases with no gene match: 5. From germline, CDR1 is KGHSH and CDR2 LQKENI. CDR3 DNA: TGTGCCAGCTCACTACTGGGACAGTCTAACTATGGCTACACCTTC. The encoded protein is CASSLLGQSNYGYTF.

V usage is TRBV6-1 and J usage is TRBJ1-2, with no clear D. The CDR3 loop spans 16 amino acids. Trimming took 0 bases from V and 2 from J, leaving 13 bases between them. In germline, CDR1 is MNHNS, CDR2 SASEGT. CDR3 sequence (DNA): TGTGCCAGCAGTGAAGCGCTTCGGGTAGTAAACTATGGCTACACCTTC. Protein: CASSEALRVVNYGYTF.

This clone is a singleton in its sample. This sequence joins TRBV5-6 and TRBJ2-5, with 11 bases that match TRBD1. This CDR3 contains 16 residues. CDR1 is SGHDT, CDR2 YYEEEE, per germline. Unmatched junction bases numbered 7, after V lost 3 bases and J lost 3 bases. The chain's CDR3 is CASSSRTGGYEETQYF. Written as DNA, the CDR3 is TGTGCCAGCAGCTCAAGGACAGGGGGCTATGAAGAGACCCAGTACTTC. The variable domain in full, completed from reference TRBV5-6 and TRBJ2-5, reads DAGVTQSPTHLIKTRGQQVTLRCSPKSGHDTVSWYQQALGQGPQFIFQYYEEEERQRGNFPDRFSGHQFPNYSSELNVNALLLGDSALYLCASSSRTGGYEETQYFGPGTRLLVL.

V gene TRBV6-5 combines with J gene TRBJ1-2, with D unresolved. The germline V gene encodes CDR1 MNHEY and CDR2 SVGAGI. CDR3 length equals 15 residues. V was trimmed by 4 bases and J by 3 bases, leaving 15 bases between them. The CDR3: CASSFHSGRDYGYTF. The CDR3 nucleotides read TGTGCCAGCAGTTTTCATTCAGGACGGGACTATGGCTACACCTTC.

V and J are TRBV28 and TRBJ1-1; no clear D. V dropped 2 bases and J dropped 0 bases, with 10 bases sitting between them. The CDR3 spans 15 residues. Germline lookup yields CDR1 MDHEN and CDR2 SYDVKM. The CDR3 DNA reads TGTGCCAGCAGTTTAATCAACCGAGTGAACACTGAAGCTTTCTTT. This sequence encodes CASSLINRVNTEAFF.

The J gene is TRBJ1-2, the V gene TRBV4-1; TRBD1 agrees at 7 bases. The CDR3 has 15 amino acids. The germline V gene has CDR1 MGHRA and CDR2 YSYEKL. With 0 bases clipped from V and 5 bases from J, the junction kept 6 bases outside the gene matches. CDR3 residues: CASSQDSSRGYGYTF. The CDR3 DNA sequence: TGCGCCAGCAGCCAAGATTCATCCAGGGGGTATGGCTACACCTTC.

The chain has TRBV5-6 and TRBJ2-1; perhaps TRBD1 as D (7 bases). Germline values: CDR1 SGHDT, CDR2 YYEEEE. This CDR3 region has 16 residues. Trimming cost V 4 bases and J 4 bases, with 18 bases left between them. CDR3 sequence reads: CASSVEQGRIYNEQFF. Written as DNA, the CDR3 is TGTGCCAGCAGCGTCGAACAGGGGAGGATTTACAATGAGCAGTTCTTC.

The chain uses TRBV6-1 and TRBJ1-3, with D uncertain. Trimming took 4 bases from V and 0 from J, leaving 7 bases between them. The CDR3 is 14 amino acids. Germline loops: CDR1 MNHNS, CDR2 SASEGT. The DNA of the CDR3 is TGTGCCAGCAGTGCGATACACTCTGGAAACACCATATATTTT. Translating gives CASSAIHSGNTIYF.